The next 23 T cell receptor beta chains were all read from a single sample in a study of cytomegalovirus exposure and HLA in healthy donors. Using immunoSEQ multiplex PCR, the repertoire was profiled, and TCRdb retains in-frame clones only, with some absent. The table records 200,000 to 300,000 clones, about 90% of them present only once. Sequenced sample: PBMCs. The receptor set was obtained from a woman aged 25-40 years in good health and CMV-seronegative.

This rearrangement joins TRBV29-1 to TRBJ2-2, with 7 bases identical to TRBD1. This CDR3 comprises 14 residues. CDR1 is SQVTM and CDR2 is ANQGSEA in the germline V gene. The trim removed 6 bases at V and 2 bases at J, leaving 6 bases unmatched. Written as DNA, the CDR3 is TGCAGCGTAAAGGACAGGTTCAACACCGGGGAGCTGTTTTTT. It yields the protein CSVKDRFNTGELFF.

This chain joins TRBV5-1 and TRBJ1-4, with D unclear. The germline CDR1 and CDR2 sequences are SGHRS and YFSETQ. This CDR3 comprises 15 residues. The germline V and J ends were trimmed by 1 base and 3 bases, with 10 bases remaining between them. Written as DNA, the CDR3 is TGCGCCAGCAGCTTGCGCATTGGCTCTAATGAAAAACTGTTTTTT. Translation: CASSLRIGSNEKLFF.

The J gene is TRBJ2-5, the V gene TRBV29-1; possible D gene TRBD2, 5 bases. Germline V gene sequence: CDR1 SQVTM, CDR2 ANQGSEA. V dropped 6 bases and J dropped 9 bases, with 14 bases sitting between them. The CDR3 is 11 amino acids. CDR3 loop: CSVSEASSQYF. CDR3 DNA: TGCAGCGTGTCTGAGGCTAGCTCCCAGTACTTC.

This chain links TRBV9 with TRBJ2-1; D not certain. This CDR3 comprises 15 residues. The V and J ends lost 0 bases and 6 bases respectively, with 13 bases between them. CDR1 and CDR2 from the germline V gene are SGDLS and YYNGEE. CDR3 nucleotides: TGTGCCAGCAGCGTAGCCAGCCGGGCTTCCAATGAGCAGTTCTTC. Its protein product is CASSVASRASNEQFF.

The V gene is TRBV12-5, the J gene TRBJ2-3; 11 nucleotides line up with TRBD2. The CDR3 totals 19 residues. The J segment lost 4 bases and the V segment lost 5 bases, leaving 17 bases of the junction unmatched. Germline loops: CDR1 LGHNT, CDR2 FRNRAP. CDR3 in amino acids: CASGAGRYSGRARSDTQYF. DNA for the CDR3: TGTGCTAGTGGTGCCGGAAGATATAGCGGGAGGGCCAGGTCAGATACGCAGTATTTT.

The chain combines TRBV27 with TRBJ2-1; TRBD2 matches 8 bases. Losses at the gene ends were 2 bases for V and 7 bases for J; bases not matched to a gene: 7. This CDR3 contains 15 residues. Germline CDR1 and CDR2: MNHEY and SMNVEV (reference sequence). Written as DNA, the CDR3 is TGTGCCAGCAGTTTAGGGAGCGGGAGATTGAATGAGCAGTTCTTC. Translated: CASSLGSGRLNEQFF.

The V gene is TRBV28, the J gene TRBJ2-3; 8 nucleotides agree with TRBD2. The CDR3 has 14 residues. V shed 5 bases, J shed 4 bases, and the junction held 5 bases outside the gene matches. Germline values: CDR1 MDHEN, CDR2 SYDVKM. CDR3 amino acids: CASSRGGWADTQYF. The CDR3 DNA follows: TGTGCCAGCAGTCGGGGGGGCTGGGCAGATACGCAGTATTTT.

V and J are TRBV7-9 and TRBJ2-5, with a weak D call TRBD1 (5 bases). CDR1 is SEHNR, CDR2 FQNEAQ, per germline (reference sequence). V lost 1 base, J lost 3 bases, and 9 bases lay in between. This CDR3 comprises 14 residues. DNA of the CDR3: TGTGCCAGCAGCTTAGAAAGGGGTAAAGAGACCCAGTACTTC. Amino acid sequence: CASSLERGKETQYF.

The chain joins TRBV27 to TRBJ2-2; 10 positions agree with TRBD2. The CDR3 is 18 amino acids. Per the germline V gene, CDR1 is MNHEY and CDR2 is SMNVEV (reference sequence). The V segment lost 0 bases and the J segment 6 bases; nucleotides outside the gene matches: 10. CDR3 sequence reads: CASSLSRFSGRFPGELFF. The CDR3 region has the DNA TGTGCCAGCAGTTTATCGCGCTTTAGCGGGAGGTTCCCCGGGGAGCTGTTTTTT.

The chain uses TRBV7-2 and TRBJ1-1; the D is unclear. The CDR3 is made up of 13 amino acids. Trimming stripped 3 bases from V and 0 bases from J, with 5 bases between. Germline V CDR1 and CDR2: SGHTA, FQGNSA. CDR3 sequence (DNA): TGTGCCAGCAGCTTTGAAGTGAACACTGAAGCTTTCTTT. Residues: CASSFEVNTEAFF.

J is TRBJ2-7 and V is TRBV19; D is unresolved. V was cut by 1 base and J by 0 bases, with 7 bases left in between. Germline-derived CDR1 and CDR2 are LNHDA and SQIVND (reference sequence). This CDR3 spans 14 amino acids. The DNA for the CDR3 is TGTGCCAGTAGTATAGCCAAGGCCTCCTACGAGCAGTACTTC. This translates into CASSIAKASYEQYF.

The V and J genes are TRBV28 and TRBJ2-7, with D possibly TRBD2 on 6 matching bases. The CDR3 sequence is 14 residues long. V lost 3 bases and J lost 2, with 11 bases in between. Germline V CDR1 and CDR2: MDHEN, SYDVKM. The CDR3 loop is CASSLGGTPYEQYF. The DNA of the CDR3 is TGTGCCAGCAGTTTGGGCGGGACCCCCTACGAGCAGTACTTC.

This clone was seen just once. The chain links TRBV9 to TRBJ2-5, with 9 positions matching TRBD2. The CDR3 runs 15 residues. Per germline, CDR1 SGDLS and CDR2 YYNGEE. V shed 0 bases and J 4 bases; nucleotides not matched to a gene: 4. CDR3 coding DNA: TGTGCCAGCAGCGTAGGCGGGAGGGCGGGAGAGACCCAGTACTTC. It yields the protein CASSVGGRAGETQYF.

The chain recombines TRBV7-3 with TRBJ2-3, with D possibly being TRBD2 (5 bases). The CDR3 runs 12 residues. Trimming removed 8 bases from V and 4 bases from J, with 10 bases in between. Germline lookup yields CDR1 SGHTA and CDR2 FQGTGA. The CDR3 loop is CASGLVSDTQYF. Here the CDR3 DNA reads TGTGCCAGCGGACTCGTCTCAGATACGCAGTATTTT.

The rearrangement joins TRBV27 to TRBJ2-1; D might be TRBD2 (6 bases). Trimming pared 4 bases from V and 9 bases from J, leaving 13 bases between. Germline assignment: CDR1 MNHEY and CDR2 SMNVEV (reference sequence). The CDR3 is 13 amino acids. The CDR3 protein is CASSWGRRTEQFF. As DNA, the CDR3 is TGTGCCAGCAGTTGGGGGAGGCGAACTGAGCAGTTCTTC.

The chain employs TRBV4-2 and TRBJ2-7; 7 positions agree with TRBD1. V trimming: 1 base; J trimming: 4 bases; junction bases outside the gene matches: 19. CDR1 and CDR2 (germline): LGHNA, YNFKEQ. This CDR3 region has 19 residues. In DNA, the CDR3 is TGTGCCAGCAGCCAAGGGGGGATTATTAGGTCAGACAGGGAGTACGAGCAGTACTTC. It specifies CASSQGGIIRSDREYEQYF.

The CDR3 nucleotides read TGTGCCAGCAGCTTAACGGGGCTGTACAATGAGCAGTTCTTC. Translation: CASSLTGLYNEQFF. The V and J genes are TRBV7-3 and TRBJ2-1, with a possible D match to TRBD1 (5 bases). From germline, CDR1 is SGHTA and CDR2 FQGTGA. V was shortened by 0 bases and J by 4 bases, with 7 bases between the two germline ends. CDR3 length equals 14 residues.

The rearrangement joins TRBV7-2 to TRBJ2-7, with D hard to call. V lost 4 bases and J lost 2, with 18 bases in between. Germline CDR1 SGHTA, CDR2 FQGNSA. CDR3 length: 16 residues. Here the CDR3 reads CASSSVEDVQTYEQYF. The CDR3 nucleotides read TGTGCCAGCAGCTCGGTCGAAGATGTCCAGACCTACGAGCAGTACTTC.

The chain is built from TRBV7-9 and TRBJ2-6, with 13 nucleotides matching TRBD2. Germline trimming cut 5 bases from V and 1 base from J; bases unmatched to any gene: 8. The CDR3 sequence is 19 residues long. Per the germline V gene, CDR1 is SEHNR and CDR2 is FQNEAQ (reference sequence). The CDR3 sequence is CASSTWTSGRGSGANVLTF. CDR3 sequence (DNA): TGTGCCAGCAGCACATGGACTAGCGGGAGAGGGTCTGGGGCCAACGTCCTGACTTTC.

The rearrangement joins TRBV6-1 to TRBJ2-1; tentative D call: TRBD2 (6 bases). CDR1 and CDR2 (germline): MNHNS, SASEGT. The V end lost 3 bases, the J end lost 4 bases, and 13 bases lay between the germline ends. The CDR3 has 15 amino acids. CDR3 sequence reads: CASSDLEGSYNEQFF. The CDR3 coding sequence is TGTGCCAGCAGTGATCTGGAGGGGTCGTACAATGAGCAGTTCTTC.

V and J are TRBV28 and TRBJ1-1; 9 positions match TRBD1. V was clipped by 6 bases and J by 2 bases; unmatched bases: 4. There are 14 residues in the CDR3. Germline V gene data show CDR1 as MDHEN and CDR2 as SYDVKM. The CDR3 is CASSRDRVNTEAFF. CDR3 DNA sequence: TGTGCCAGCAGCCGGGACAGGGTTAACACTGAAGCTTTCTTT.

V is TRBV5-1 and J is TRBJ1-5; D unresolved. Germline lookup yields CDR1 SGHRS and CDR2 YFSETQ. There are 14 residues in the CDR3. The V and J ends lost 1 base and 6 bases respectively, with 11 bases between them. CDR3 protein: CASSLSTVGQPQHF. The CDR3 DNA follows: TGCGCCAGCAGCTTGAGCACTGTCGGTCAGCCCCAGCATTTT.

The chain carries TRBV6-6 and TRBJ2-7; 10 bases align to TRBD2. Unmatched junction bases numbered 4, after V lost 2 bases and J lost 3 bases. Germline CDR1 is MNHNY and CDR2 is SVGAGI (reference sequence). This CDR3 has 15 amino acids. For the CDR3, the DNA is TGTGCCAGCAGTTACGGCGCTAGCGGGAGCTACGAGCAGTACTTC. It translates to CASSYGASGSYEQYF.